This T cell receptor (beta chain) originates from a study of shared clonotypes between healthy human individuals. Study results and caveats: Researchers sampled only blood; tissue repertoires likely differ.

The count of this clone is one. No antigen is known for it. TCRdb's copy holds only in-frame clones and misses some; the assay was immunoSEQ multiplex PCR. The table records approximately 740,000 clones, 80% to 95% of them present only once. Naive CD8 cells comprised CD45RO-negative, CCR7-positively selected cells, excluding terminally differentiated effector memory CD45RA+ cells. Germline V gene lookup returns CDR1 MGHRA and CDR2 YSYEKL. The CDR3 has 18 amino acids. Trimming cost V 1 base and J 3 bases, with 18 bases left between them. Sequencing was carried out using naive CD8+ T cells sorted from blood. This clonotype was sampled from a man in his thirties or forties in good health. This chain uses TRBV4-1 with TRBJ2-2; D unresolved. CDR3: CASSQVPDRRKHTGELFF. The CDR3 nucleotides read TGCGCCAGCAGCCAAGTTCCCGACCGTCGTAAGCACACCGGGGAGCTGTTTTTT.